The T cell receptor (beta chain) under discussion was sequenced for a study of T cell responses to AZD1222 COVID-19 vaccine. V lost 6 bases and J lost 7, with 18 bases in between. This CDR3 region has 14 residues. Germline loops: CDR1 LNHDA, CDR2 SQIVND (reference sequence). Study-level results: Spike-specific TCR breadth and depth went up after people got two AZD1222 doses. Unmutated variant regions reportedly attract nearly half of all spike-specific TCRs. Seropositivity was recorded at baseline in only a handful of AZD1222 recipients. Donor demographics were predominantly white British with a female majority; clonal diversity may be underestimated.

Concerning this clone: Its antigen is unidentified.

Sequenced by immunoSEQ multiplex PCR; TCRdb stores in-frame clones only, minus some. Here the sample spans around 120,000 clones, more than 90% being singletons. The TCR sequence derives from an adult in good health. The chain recombines TRBV19 with TRBJ1-2; D is possibly TRBD1 (5 bases). Material: peripheral blood, obtained on day 0 of AZD1222 vaccination. CDR3 in DNA: TGTGCCAGTAGGGATCCCGGGGCCGGGCTTGGCTACACCTTC. This gives the protein CASRDPGAGLGYTF.